This TCR beta chain is drawn from a study of vaccination effects on CD4 cells after COVID-19. Whole-study findings and limits: Late in the post-vaccination period, infection-induced and vaccine-induced clones underwent marked clonal contraction. Common cold coronavirus cross-reactivity was shown by only 1 of 255 vaccine-induced clones in healthy vaccinees.

Germline CDR1 is SQVTM and CDR2 is ANQGSEA. The CDR3 extends over 12 amino acids. Trimming cost V 7 bases and J 1 base, with 10 bases left between them. Turning to this clone: As yet, its antigen is unknown.

Antigen-specific CD4+ T cell clonotypes were called by their expansion after viral peptide-pool culture in ViraFEST. Once cultured for approximately ten days, the cells underwent separation to obtain CD4+ T cells. Vaccine recipients had no previous SARS-CoV-2 infection; their nucleocapsid antibodies were negative. Every well got over 1.5 million PBMC, which were grown with 8.5 to 10 IU/ml IL-2 and around 10 ug/ml peptides. Clones were read by immunoSEQ multiplex PCR, and TCRdb kept only the in-frame ones, dropping some. The sample has around 63,000 clones; 60% to 80% are singletons. Sequencing used CD4+ T cells from PBMCs cultured with HCoV-OC43 spike peptides, obtained before COVID-19 vaccination. Described subset: HCoV-OC43 spike overlapping peptide pool stimulation. This sequence originates from a human donor who received a COVID-19 vaccine. The chain is built from TRBV29-1 and TRBJ1-1, with a possible D match to TRBD1 (5 bases). CDR3 sequence reads: CSGGGQNTEAFF. The CDR3 DNA follows: TGCAGCGGGGGGGGTCAGAACACTGAAGCTTTCTTT.